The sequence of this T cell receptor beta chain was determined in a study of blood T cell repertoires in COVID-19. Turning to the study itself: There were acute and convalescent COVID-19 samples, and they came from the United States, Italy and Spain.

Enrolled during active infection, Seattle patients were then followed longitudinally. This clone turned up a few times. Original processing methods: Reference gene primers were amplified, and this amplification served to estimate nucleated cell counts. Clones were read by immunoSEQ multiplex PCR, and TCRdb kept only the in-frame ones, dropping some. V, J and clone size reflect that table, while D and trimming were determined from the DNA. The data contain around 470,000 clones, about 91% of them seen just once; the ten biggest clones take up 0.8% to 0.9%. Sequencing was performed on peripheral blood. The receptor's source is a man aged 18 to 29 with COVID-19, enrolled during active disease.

For the CDR3, the DNA is TGTGCCAGCAGCTTAGTGAGCCCTCGAGGGAAAGAGACCCAGTACTTC. As protein: CASSLVSPRGKETQYF. V usage is TRBV7-6 and J usage is TRBJ2-5; D might be TRBD2 (5 bases). Trimming pared 1 base from V and 3 bases from J, leaving 15 bases between. CDR3 length: 16 amino acids. Germline-derived CDR1 and CDR2 are SGHVS and FNYEAQ.